Following are 21 T cell receptor beta chains from one sample sequenced in a study of blood T cell repertoires in COVID-19. Clones were sequenced by immunoSEQ multiplex PCR, and TCRdb holds only the in-frame ones, with some missing. Of 260,000 or so clones in the sample, approximately 88% were seen once. Sequenced input: peripheral blood. The source is a man aged 18 to 30 with active or convalescent COVID-19.

V gene TRBV9 combines with J gene TRBJ1-1; D not resolved. The CDR3 runs 16 residues. Germline CDR1 is SGDLS and CDR2 is YYNGEE. V dropped 3 bases and J dropped 0 bases, with 15 bases sitting between them. The CDR3 DNA reads as TGTGCCAGCAGCGCCACCTCGATGGCCCTGAACACTGAAGCTTTCTTT. Protein: CASSATSMALNTEAFF.

The V and J genes are TRBV27 and TRBJ2-6, with a tentative D call TRBD1 (6 bases). The CDR3 runs to 16 residues. Germline V gives CDR1 MNHEY, CDR2 SMNVEV (reference sequence). Deletions cut 3 bases from V and 2 bases from J, with 11 bases between. CDR3 region: CASSLSPGAGANVLTF. CDR3 sequence (DNA): TGTGCCAGCAGTTTGTCTCCAGGGGCTGGGGCCAACGTCCTGACTTTC.

The genes are TRBV15 and TRBJ1-3; tentatively, D is TRBD1 (6 bases). CDR3 length: 15 residues. Between the trimmed V and J ends, which lost 4 bases and 0 bases, there was a span of 10 bases. Germline loops: CDR1 LNHNV, CDR2 YYDKDF (reference sequence). The CDR3 coding sequence is TGTGCCACCAGCAAAGACAGGAACTCTGGAAACACCATATATTTT. Amino acid sequence: CATSKDRNSGNTIYF. Drawing the rest from reference TRBV15 and TRBJ1-3, the complete variable domain is DAMVIQNPRYQVTQFGKPVTLSCSQTLNHNVMYWYQQKSSQAPKLLFHYYDKDFNNEADTPDNFQSRRPNTSFCFLDIRSPGLGDTAMYLCATSKDRNSGNTIYFGEGSWLTVV.

The genes are TRBV4-1 and TRBJ1-1; D is unclear. CDR3 length: 16 amino acids. V lost 4 bases to trimming and J lost 5 bases, with 20 bases between them. Per the germline V gene, CDR1 is MGHRA and CDR2 is YSYEKL. In DNA, the CDR3 is TGCGCCAGCAGCCCCTTAATCTTAAGGGAGGGAACTGAAGCTTTCTTT. It is translated as CASSPLILREGTEAFF.

Worth noting for this clone: The junction departs from germline at one end; a sequencing error may be responsible. The J gene is TRBJ1-1, the V gene TRBV7-9; tentatively, D is TRBD1 (5 bases). There are 15 residues in the CDR3. Germline V lookup: CDR1 SEHNR, CDR2 FQNEAQ (reference sequence). CDR3 nucleotide sequence: TGTGCCAGCAGCCCACAGACGGGGGGGAACGCTGAAGCTTTCTTT. It codes for CASSPQTGGNAEAFF.

The genes are TRBV7-9 and TRBJ2-5; 8 nucleotides align to TRBD2. Germline V lookup: CDR1 SEHNR, CDR2 FQNEAQ (reference sequence). J was trimmed by 4 bases and V by 5 bases; bases with no gene match: 9. This CDR3 is built from 15 residues. The CDR3 reads CASSPRLSGGETQYF. CDR3 in DNA: TGTGCCAGCAGCCCCCGGTTGAGCGGGGGAGAGACCCAGTACTTC.

The rearrangement links TRBV19 to TRBJ1-2; D remains ambiguous. The CDR3 is 13 amino acids. V was cut by 3 bases and J by 2 bases, with 7 bases left in between. Looked up from germline, CDR1 is LNHDA and CDR2 is SQIVND (reference sequence). The CDR3 region is CASSIQQNYGYTF. The CDR3 nucleotides are TGTGCCAGTAGTATCCAACAGAACTATGGCTACACCTTC.

V is TRBV9 and J is TRBJ1-6; D is unclear. The germline CDR1 and CDR2 sequences are SGDLS and YYNGEE. The CDR3 is made up of 14 amino acids. V shed 3 bases and J shed 11 bases, with 15 bases lying between them. The CDR3 region is CASSAHDVRAPLHF. CDR3 bases: TGTGCCAGCAGCGCCCACGACGTTCGGGCACCCCTCCACTTT.

The chain recombines TRBV19 with TRBJ1-5; TRBD1 might be the D (5 bases). This CDR3 region has 12 residues. V lost 8 bases to trimming and J lost 6 bases, with 11 bases between them. The germline CDR1 and CDR2 sequences are LNHDA and SQIVND (reference sequence). As DNA, the CDR3 is TGTGCCAGTTCGCGGGGGGTTCAGCCCCAGCATTTT. Its protein is CASSRGVQPQHF.

V is TRBV27 and J is TRBJ1-6, with 9 bases lining up with TRBD1. J gave up 9 bases and V 4 bases, and 7 bases lay outside the gene matches. Germline loops: CDR1 MNHEY, CDR2 SMNVEV (reference sequence). The CDR3 runs 15 residues. The chain's CDR3 is CASSSLQGASSPLHF. The CDR3, as DNA: TGTGCCAGCAGTTCATTACAGGGGGCCAGTTCACCCCTCCACTTT.

V and J are TRBV7-8 and TRBJ1-2, with D tentatively TRBD1 (6 bases). The germline V gene encodes CDR1 SGHVS and CDR2 FQNEAQ. Deletions cut 3 bases from V and 6 bases from J, with 17 bases between. The CDR3 is 15 residues long. CDR3 coding DNA: TGTGCCAGCAGCTTCGGCAGGGGCCGCGTGGATGGCTACACCTTC. Protein sequence: CASSFGRGRVDGYTF.

The chain carries TRBV4-2 and TRBJ2-2; D possibly corresponds to TRBD1 (6 bases). Germline CDR1 LGHNA, CDR2 YNFKEQ. The CDR3 length is 14 residues. V lost 3 bases, J lost 7 bases, and 12 bases lay in between. Here the CDR3 reads CASSHTGYGGELFF. The CDR3 DNA sequence: TGTGCCAGCAGCCACACAGGGTATGGCGGGGAGCTGTTTTTT.

This chain links TRBV18 with TRBJ1-1; 8 bases align to TRBD1. The germline CDR1 and CDR2 sequences are KGHSH and LQKENI. The CDR3 has 16 amino acids. With V trimmed by 3 bases and J by 0 bases, 6 bases remained unmatched. The CDR3 loop reads CASSPGTGVMNTEAFF. CDR3 in DNA: TGTGCCAGCTCACCCGGGACAGGAGTTATGAACACTGAAGCTTTCTTT. Looking up the rest from reference TRBV18 and TRBJ1-1 gives the full variable domain: NAGVMQNPRHLVRRRGQEARLRCSPMKGHSHVYWYRQLPEEGLKFMVYLQKENIIDESGMPKERFSAEFPKEGPSILRIQQVVRGDSAAYFCASSPGTGVMNTEAFFGQGTRLTVV.

The J gene is TRBJ1-5, the V gene TRBV5-8; D remains ambiguous. With 2 bases removed from V and 2 bases from J, the gap between germline ends came to 5 bases. This CDR3 has 13 residues. The germline V gene has CDR1 SGHTS and CDR2 YDEGEE. The CDR3, as DNA: TGTGCCAGCAGCTTCCGTCGCAATCAGCCCCAGCATTTT. Its protein is CASSFRRNQPQHF. The full variable domain, its missing parts supplied by reference TRBV5-8 and TRBJ1-5, is EAGVTQSPTHLIKTRGQQATLRCSPISGHTSVYWYQQALGLGLQFLLWYDEGEERNRGNFPPRFSGRQFPNYSSELNVNALELEDSALYLCASSFRRNQPQHFGDGTRLSIL.

The chain carries TRBV2 and TRBJ2-7; tentative D call: TRBD2 (5 bases). V lost 2 bases and J 3 bases, leaving 17 bases between the germline ends. The CDR3 contains 16 residues. Germline V gene data show CDR1 as SNHLY and CDR2 as FYNNEI. This CDR3 reads CASSEIGGELDYEQYF. CDR3 nucleotides: TGTGCCAGCAGTGAAATAGGAGGCGAGCTTGACTACGAGCAGTACTTC. The full variable domain, its missing parts supplied by reference TRBV2 and TRBJ2-7, is EPEVTQTPSHQVTQMGQEVILRCVPISNHLYFYWYRQILGQKVEFLVSFYNNEISEKSEIFDDQFSVERPDGSNFTLKIRSTKLEDSAMYFCASSEIGGELDYEQYFGPGTRLTVT.

The chain couples TRBV5-5 to TRBJ1-2; D perhaps matches TRBD1 (6 bases). This CDR3 contains 14 residues. Trimming stripped 2 bases from V and 2 bases from J, with 10 bases between. In germline, CDR1 is SGHKS, CDR2 YYEKEE (reference sequence). The CDR3 protein is CASSLAGANYGYTF. The DNA for the CDR3 is TGTGCCAGCAGCTTAGCAGGGGCCAACTATGGCTACACCTTC.

The chain links TRBV27 to TRBJ2-7; 7 positions agree with TRBD2. Trimming took 8 bases from V and 1 from J; bases not matched to a gene: 14. Germline values: CDR1 MNHEY, CDR2 SMNVEV (reference sequence). This CDR3 region has 16 residues. CDR3 protein: CASFPGGLRPSYEQYF. The CDR3 DNA reads TGTGCCAGCTTCCCCGGGGGGTTACGACCATCCTACGAGCAGTACTTC.

This rearrangement joins TRBV5-1 to TRBJ1-3; no clear D. This CDR3 spans 15 amino acids. CDR1 is SGHRS and CDR2 is YFSETQ in the germline V gene. V was cut by 1 base and J by 0 bases, with 8 bases left in between. As DNA, the CDR3 is TGCGCCAGCAGCTTGTCAACAAGCTCTGGAAACACCATATATTTT. Translation gives CASSLSTSSGNTIYF.

This chain joins TRBV13 and TRBJ2-2; D gene unclear. This CDR3 has 12 amino acids. V lost 2 bases, J lost 6 bases, and 4 bases lay in between. Germline V gene data show CDR1 as PRHDT and CDR2 as FYEKMQ (reference sequence). The CDR3 DNA follows: TGTGCCAGCAGCTTAAGCCCCGGGGAGCTGTTTTTT. Its translation is CASSLSPGELFF.

V is TRBV19 and J is TRBJ1-2; D perhaps matches TRBD1 (6 bases). The CDR3 length is 13 residues. Germline V gene sequence: CDR1 LNHDA, CDR2 SQIVND (reference sequence). The ends were cut back, 6 bases at V and 8 bases at J, with 16 bases in the middle. CDR3 region: CASSWEGGHGYTF. Written as DNA, the CDR3 is TGTGCCAGTAGCTGGGAGGGGGGGCACGGCTACACCTTC. Using reference TRBV19 and TRBJ1-2 for the parts outside the CDR3, the full variable domain is DGGITQSPKYLFRKEGQNVTLSCEQNLNHDAMYWYRQDPGQGLRLIYYSQIVNDFQKGDIAEGYSVSREKKESFPLTVTSAQKNPTAFYLCASSWEGGHGYTFGSGTRLTVV.

The chain combines TRBV6-5 with TRBJ2-7; no definite D call. The germline V and J ends were trimmed by 5 bases and 0 bases, with 11 bases remaining between them. This CDR3 has 14 residues. Germline CDR1 MNHEY, CDR2 SVGAGI. The CDR3 coding sequence is TGTGCCAGCAGTCCCTTAGGAGCCTCCTACGAGCAGTACTTC. Encoded protein: CASSPLGASYEQYF.